These 16 T cell receptor beta chains originate from one sample sequenced in a study of blood T cell repertoires in COVID-19. Clones were read by immunoSEQ multiplex PCR, and TCRdb kept only the in-frame ones, dropping some. There are 160,000 or so clones in the sample; around 87% occur only once, and under 13% lies in the top ten. Sequences were obtained from peripheral blood. The receptors come from a woman aged 70-85 years with COVID-19, enrolled during active disease.

The chain couples TRBV29-1 to TRBJ2-2, with 10 bases fitting TRBD1. V trimming: 7 bases; J trimming: 3 bases; junction bases outside the gene matches: 2. The CDR3 is made up of 13 amino acids. The germline V gene encodes CDR1 SQVTM and CDR2 ANQGSEA. CDR3 bases: TGCAGCGGGGACAGGGGAGACACCGGGGAGCTGTTTTTT. Protein sequence: CSGDRGDTGELFF.

This chain links TRBV3-1 (or the pseudogene TRBV3-2) with TRBJ1-2, with 7 bases that match TRBD1. J lost 3 bases, V lost 5 bases, and 9 bases had no gene match. This CDR3 comprises 15 residues. CDR1 and CDR2 (germline): LGHDT, YNNKEL (reference sequence). The CDR3 DNA follows: TGTGCCAGCAGCACCTCGGGACAGAGCTACTATGGCTACACCTTC. Encoded protein: CASSTSGQSYYGYTF.

As to this clone: The same CDR3 also results from other DNA sequences found in this sample. The rearrangement uses TRBV11-2 and TRBJ2-3, with TRBD2 matching 8 bases. This CDR3 contains 14 residues. The V gene's germline CDR1 is SGHAT and CDR2 FQNNGV. V was pared by 4 bases and J by 4 bases, with 4 bases of the junction left unmatched. The CDR3 here is CASSSGGPADTQYF. In DNA, the CDR3 is TGTGCCAGCAGCTCGGGGGGGCCAGCAGATACGCAGTATTTT.

The rearrangement uses TRBV6-5 and TRBJ2-1; weak D call: TRBD2 (6 bases). The CDR3 runs to 15 residues. Per germline, CDR1 MNHEY and CDR2 SVGAGI. Deletions cut 5 bases from V and 1 base from J, with 12 bases between. The CDR3 here is CASSRTGGSYNEQFF. CDR3 nucleotide sequence: TGTGCCAGCAGTCGAACAGGAGGGTCCTACAATGAGCAGTTCTTC.

The rearrangement joins TRBV5-1 to TRBJ1-2; 8 bases match TRBD1. Germline lookup yields CDR1 SGHRS and CDR2 YFSETQ. After removal of 3 bases from V and 4 bases from J, the junction contained 11 bases not matched to a gene. The CDR3 runs 16 residues. The CDR3 DNA is TGCGCCAGCAGCTCTCGGCCAGGACAGGGAAGCTATGGCTACACCTTC. Translation: CASSSRPGQGSYGYTF.

A few counts support this clone. V usage is TRBV6-4 and J usage is TRBJ2-2; a possible D gene is TRBD2 (6 bases). The CDR3 is 14 residues long. Trimming pared 3 bases from V and 3 bases from J, leaving 8 bases between. Germline assignment: CDR1 MRHNA and CDR2 SNTAGT. CDR3 residues: CASSERGDTGELFF. The CDR3 bases are TGTGCCAGCAGTGAGCGGGGCGACACCGGGGAGCTGTTTTTT.

The chain is built from TRBV2 and TRBJ1-2; D is perhaps TRBD1 (6 bases). V was clipped by 6 bases and J by 3 bases, with 23 bases between them. From germline, CDR1 is SNHLY and CDR2 FYNNEI. The CDR3 sequence is 17 residues long. DNA for the CDR3: TGTGCCAGCAGCCTAACCCTAGCGGGGGACAAGGACTATGGCTACACCTTC. Amino acids: CASSLTLAGDKDYGYTF.

This rearrangement joins TRBV9 to TRBJ1-2, with TRBD1 matching over 8 bases. The CDR3 extends over 17 amino acids. V lost 4 bases, J lost 0 bases, and 11 bases stayed unmatched. Germline CDR1 is SGDLS and CDR2 is YYNGEE. CDR3 in amino acids: CASSTRTGFTSNYGYTF. The CDR3 coding sequence is TGTGCCAGCAGCACCCGGACAGGGTTTACATCTAACTATGGCTACACCTTC. The full variable domain, with the rest looked up from reference TRBV9 and TRBJ1-2, is DSGVTQTPKHLITATGQRVTLRCSPRSGDLSVYWYQQSLDQGLQFLIQYYNGEERAKGNILERFSAQQFPDLHSELNLSSLELGDSALYFCASSTRTGFTSNYGYTFGSGTRLTVV.

This chain uses TRBV5-4 with TRBJ1-3; perhaps TRBD1 as D (6 bases). The CDR3 is 17 residues long. Germline V gives CDR1 SGHNT, CDR2 YYREEE (reference sequence). V lost 3 bases, J lost 0 bases, and 16 bases lay in between. Here the CDR3 reads CASSSQRGGLSGNTIYF. Here the CDR3 DNA reads TGTGCCAGCAGCTCACAAAGGGGGGGGCTCTCTGGAAACACCATATATTTT.

The chain carries TRBV5-1 and TRBJ2-3; maybe TRBD1 (7 bases). V was pared by 1 base and J by 5 bases, with 14 bases between. The CDR3 contains 15 residues. Germline V lookup: CDR1 SGHRS, CDR2 YFSETQ. The CDR3 here is CASSLQGGSGDTQYF. CDR3 sequence (DNA): TGCGCCAGCAGCTTGCAGGGGGGTTCTGGAGATACGCAGTATTTT.

This chain joins TRBV19 and TRBJ2-7; TRBD1 aligns across 7 bases. The ends lost 4 bases at V and 1 base at J; junction bases unmatched: 4. Germline CDR1 reads LNHDA; CDR2 reads SQIVND (reference sequence). This CDR3 is 14 amino acids long. Written as DNA, the CDR3 is TGTGCCAGTAGTACGGTGACAGGGTCCTACGAGCAGTACTTC. Residues: CASSTVTGSYEQYF. Looking up the rest from reference TRBV19 and TRBJ2-7 gives the full variable domain: DGGITQSPKYLFRKEGQNVTLSCEQNLNHDAMYWYRQDPGQGLRLIYYSQIVNDFQKGDIAEGYSVSREKKESFPLTVTSAQKNPTAFYLCASSTVTGSYEQYFGPGTRLTVT.

J is TRBJ1-5 and V is TRBV19, with 9 bases identical to TRBD1. Germline V gene lookup returns CDR1 LNHDA and CDR2 SQIVND (reference sequence). V lost 5 bases, J lost 6 bases, and 5 bases stayed unmatched. The CDR3 runs to 14 residues. The CDR3 DNA reads as TGTGCCAGTAGTTCACAGGGGGCTGGTCAGCCCCAGCATTTT. It specifies CASSSQGAGQPQHF.

The V and J genes are TRBV6-1 and TRBJ1-4; TRBD1 matches at 10 bases. Germline V gives CDR1 MNHNS, CDR2 SASEGT. The CDR3 runs 15 residues. J gave up 8 bases and V 2 bases, and 5 bases lay outside the gene matches. The CDR3 is CASSELGTGVEKLFF. As DNA, the CDR3 is TGTGCCAGCAGTGAATTGGGGACAGGGGTCGAAAAACTGTTTTTT.

The chain joins TRBV2 to TRBJ1-3; D is ambiguous. The V gene's germline CDR1 is SNHLY and CDR2 FYNNEI. The CDR3 covers 13 residues. The V gene lost 4 bases and the J gene lost 4 bases, with 8 bases spanning the gap. The CDR3 region is CASSGGFGNTIYF. DNA for the CDR3: TGTGCCAGCAGTGGAGGATTCGGAAACACCATATATTTT. The complete variable domain, with remaining parts taken from reference TRBV2 and TRBJ1-3, reads EPEVTQTPSHQVTQMGQEVILRCVPISNHLYFYWYRQILGQKVEFLVSFYNNEISEKSEIFDDQFSVERPDGSNFTLKIRSTKLEDSAMYFCASSGGFGNTIYFGEGSWLTVV.

This rearrangement joins TRBV10-3 to TRBJ1-1, with 7 bases aligning to TRBD1. The germline gives CDR1 ENHRY, CDR2 SYGVKD. V lost 7 bases and J lost 5; bases outside the gene matches: 10. The CDR3 has 14 amino acids. The CDR3 protein is CAIKISQGETEAFF. For the CDR3, the DNA is TGTGCCATCAAGATAAGCCAGGGGGAGACTGAAGCTTTCTTT.

The CDR3 is CASSKRQISGNTIYF. CDR3 bases: TGTGCCAGTAGTAAACGACAGATCTCTGGAAACACCATATATTTT. The chain employs TRBV19 and TRBJ1-3, with a tentative D call TRBD1 (5 bases). V lost 4 bases and J 0 bases, leaving 10 bases between the germline ends. CDR1 and CDR2 (germline): LNHDA, SQIVND (reference sequence). The CDR3 runs to 15 residues.